A selection of T cell receptor beta chains follows, all from one sample in a study of T cells in localized non-small cell lung cancer. The assay was immunoSEQ multiplex PCR, and TCRdb's table has in-frame clones only and misses some. The data contain about 52,000 clones, 60% to 85% of them singletons. Sequencing used PBMCs, obtained before any cancer treatment. These receptors came from a woman aged 35 to 70 with stage II lung adenocarcinoma. CDR3s include the opening cysteine and the closing phenylalanine or tryptophan. The D gene is left open where the match is weak. For some rows the clone size is stated as once, few or many, or as a class when expanded; others skip it.

D gene,V gene,clone size,J gene,CDR3 protein,CDR3 DNA
-,TRBV6-6,-,TRBJ1-2,CASSSLSTGRKGYTF,TGTGCCAGCAGTTCCCTTTCTACAGGGAGGAAAGGCTACACCTTC
-,TRBV7-9,-,TRBJ1-3,CASSPPDGDSSGNTIYF,TGTGCCAGCAGCCCACCCGACGGGGATAGCTCTGGAAACACCATATATTTT
-,TRBV28,-,TRBJ1-1,CASTPSWGNTEAFF,TGTGCCAGCACCCCCTCCTGGGGGAACACTGAAGCTTTCTTT
TRBD2,TRBV2,-,TRBJ2-1,CASRPTSGGYNEQFF,TGTGCCAGCAGACCGACTAGCGGGGGTTACAATGAGCAGTTCTTC
-,TRBV14,-,TRBJ1-2,CASSQARLPYTF,TGTGCCAGCAGCCAAGCACGGTTACCCTACACCTTC
-,TRBV29-1,-,TRBJ2-5,CSVEEGGETQYF,TGCAGCGTTGAAGAGGGCGGGGAGACCCAGTACTTC
TRBD1,TRBV28,few,TRBJ2-6,CASSTDRGRTSGANVLTF,TGTGCCAGCAGTACCGACAGGGGGCGCACCTCTGGGGCCAACGTCCTGACTTTC
TRBD1,TRBV5-4,once,TRBJ2-5,CASSSQRDSQETQYF,TGTGCCAGCAGCTCGCAACGGGACAGTCAAGAGACCCAGTACTTC
-,TRBV10-3,-,TRBJ1-5,CAISDPFYNQPQHF,TGTGCCATCAGTGACCCCTTTTACAATCAGCCCCAGCATTTT
TRBD1,TRBV4-3,-,TRBJ2-7,CASSQGRLTGDEQYF,TGCGCCAGCAGCCAAGGTCGGCTGACAGGGGACGAGCAGTACTTC
TRBD1,TRBV2,-,TRBJ2-7,CASPGTGPYEQYF,TGTGCCAGCCCCGGGACAGGCCCCTACGAGCAGTACTTC
TRBD2,TRBV5-6,-,TRBJ2-2,CASRSSGTGELFF,TGTGCCAGCAGATCTAGCGGGACCGGGGAGCTGTTTTTT
-,TRBV27,-,TRBJ2-2,CASSPLQYTGELFF,TGTGCCAGCAGCCCGTTACAGTACACCGGGGAGCTGTTTTTT
-,TRBV29-1,-,TRBJ2-3,CSVDREVSTDTQYF,TGCAGCGTTGATCGAGAGGTCAGCACAGATACGCAGTATTTT
-,TRBV13,-,TRBJ2-1,CASSLYNKGGNEQFF,TGTGCCAGCAGCTTATATAACAAAGGGGGCAATGAGCAGTTCTTC
-,TRBV11-2,-,TRBJ1-4,CASRKRSTNEKLFF,TGTGCCAGCAGGAAGAGATCAACTAATGAAAAACTGTTTTTT
TRBD2,TRBV28,-,TRBJ2-7,CASSSRAFRAGGTYEQYF,TGTGCCAGCAGTTCAAGGGCCTTTCGAGCGGGGGGGACCTACGAGCAGTACTTC
-,TRBV28,-,TRBJ1-3,CASSISTRRTGNTIYF,TGTGCCAGCAGTATATCCACCCGACGGACTGGAAACACCATATATTTT
-,TRBV7-9,-,TRBJ1-2,CASSPQVGLANYGYTF,TGTGCCAGCAGCCCCCAGGTAGGGCTAGCTAACTATGGCTACACCTTC
TRBD1,TRBV28,-,TRBJ2-7,CASIDRQGIHEQYF,TGTGCCAGCATCGATAGACAGGGGATCCACGAGCAGTACTTC
-,TRBV12-5,-,TRBJ2-3,CASGFSPPDTQYF,TGTGCTAGTGGTTTTAGTCCCCCAGATACGCAGTATTTT
TRBD2,TRBV28,-,TRBJ2-5,CASSFLLAGGEAETQYF,TGTGCCAGCAGTTTCTTATTAGCGGGGGGTGAGGCAGAGACCCAGTACTTC
-,TRBV5-4,few,TRBJ1-1,CASSLQARINTEAFF,TGTGCCAGCAGTCTCCAGGCCCGGATCAACACTGAAGCTTTCTTT
-,TRBV10-1,-,TRBJ2-5,CASSESTGWGETQYF,TGCGCCAGCAGTGAGTCTACAGGGTGGGGGGAGACCCAGTACTTC
TRBD1,TRBV7-2,-,TRBJ1-5,CASSFTGTAKLNQPQHF,TGTGCCAGCAGCTTTACCGGGACAGCAAAACTCAATCAGCCCCAGCATTTT
-,TRBV6-6,-,TRBJ1-1,CASRGLGEAFF,TGTGCCAGCAGGGGTTTAGGTGAAGCTTTCTTT
TRBD1,TRBV9,-,TRBJ1-6,CASSAGQGDSPLHF,TGTGCCAGCAGCGCGGGGCAGGGGGATTCACCCCTCCACTTT
-,TRBV6-5,-,TRBJ1-2,CASSPRRTENYGYTF,TGTGCCAGCAGCCCCAGACGGACCGAGAACTATGGCTACACCTTC
-,TRBV15,-,TRBJ2-5,CATSRDLQGETQYF,TGTGCCACCAGCAGAGATCTGCAGGGAGAGACCCAGTACTTC
TRBD1,TRBV11-2,once,TRBJ1-4,CASSLDRTGEKLFF,TGTGCCAGCAGCTTAGACCGGACAGGAGAAAAACTGTTTTTT
-,TRBV5-1,-,TRBJ1-4,CASSLGGTYNEKLFF,TGCGCCAGCAGCTTGGGGGGGACCTATAATGAAAAACTGTTTTTT
-,TRBV6-5,-,TRBJ2-1,CASSLLIQGGEQFF,TGTGCCAGCAGTTTACTAATACAGGGAGGTGAGCAGTTCTTC
-,TRBV9,-,TRBJ2-5,CASSPTDYQETQYF,TGTGCCAGCAGCCCTACAGACTACCAAGAGACCCAGTACTTC
-,TRBV6-6,-,TRBJ1-4,CASRRVGATNEKLFF,TGTGCCAGCAGAAGGGTGGGGGCAACTAATGAAAAACTGTTTTTT
-,TRBV7-9,-,TRBJ1-3,CASSPYSGNTIYF,TGTGCCAGCAGCCCTTACTCTGGAAACACCATATATTTT
TRBD1,TRBV18,few,TRBJ2-7,CASSPGQGLLEQYF,TGTGCCAGCTCACCCGGACAGGGTCTACTCGAGCAGTACTTC
-,TRBV6-5,-,TRBJ1-5,CASSYQPQHF,TGTGCCAGCAGTTATCAGCCCCAGCATTTT
TRBD2,TRBV28,-,TRBJ2-3,CASSGTRGGRGDTQYF,TGTGCCAGCAGTGGCACCCGGGGGGGACGCGGGGATACGCAGTATTTT
-,TRBV9,-,TRBJ1-5,CASSAALDLNQPQHF,TGTGCCAGCAGCGCGGCCTTAGACCTTAATCAGCCCCAGCATTTT
TRBD1,TRBV7-2,-,TRBJ1-2,CASSLVGTGAVTANYGYTF,TGTGCCAGCAGCTTAGTGGGGACAGGGGCGGTTACAGCTAACTATGGCTACACCTTC
-,TRBV30,-,TRBJ2-6,CAWRRQLSGANVLTF,TGTGCCTGGAGGAGACAGCTCTCTGGGGCCAACGTCCTGACTTTC
TRBD1,TRBV19,few,TRBJ1-1,CASSTTGTGRAFF,TGTGCCAGTAGTACGACCGGGACAGGGCGCGCTTTCTTT
TRBD2,TRBV6-4,-,TRBJ2-7,CASSSLAGGSYEQYF,TGTGCCAGCAGTTCTTTAGCGGGGGGCTCCTACGAGCAGTACTTC
-,TRBV29-1,few,TRBJ2-7,CSVEDKRGSGSYEQYF,TGCAGCGTTGAAGATAAGCGCGGCAGTGGGAGCTACGAGCAGTACTTC
-,TRBV4-1,-,TRBJ1-3,CASSQVGNTIYF,TGCGCCAGCAGCCAAGTCGGAAACACCATATATTTT